The next 29 T cell receptor beta chains were all read from a single sample in a study of blood T cell repertoires in COVID-19. Sequenced by immunoSEQ multiplex PCR; TCRdb stores in-frame clones only, minus some. The table lists around 260,000 clones, more than 85% of them singletons. Sequencing was done on a sample of peripheral blood. These receptors were taken from a man aged 25 to 40 with acute or convalescent COVID-19.

The chain combines TRBV5-1 with TRBJ2-3, with D possibly TRBD1 on 5 matching bases. The germline V gene has CDR1 SGHRS and CDR2 YFSETQ. This CDR3 region has 15 residues. V gave up 2 bases and J gave up 2 bases, with 12 bases separating them. The CDR3 DNA reads TGCGCCAGCAGCTTCCAGGGTATTGTCACAGATACGCAGTATTTT. It yields the protein CASSFQGIVTDTQYF.

The CDR3 nucleotides read TGTGCTTCCTTCACCCGGGGGGGTAATTCACCCCTCCACTTT. Protein product: CASFTRGGNSPLHF. This chain links TRBV6-5 with TRBJ1-6, with D perhaps TRBD1 (5 bases). Germline values: CDR1 MNHEY, CDR2 SVGAGI. The CDR3 has 14 residues.

This clone appeared a single time. V gene TRBV29-1 combines with J gene TRBJ1-5; D remains ambiguous. The CDR3 is 15 amino acids. The V end lost 1 base, the J end lost 0 bases, and 10 bases lay between the germline ends. The germline gives CDR1 SQVTM, CDR2 ANQGSEA. CDR3 residues: CSVEVGGNSNQPQHF. The CDR3 DNA reads TGCAGCGTTGAAGTAGGCGGAAATAGCAATCAGCCCCAGCATTTT.

The CDR3 nucleotides are TGTGCCAGCCACCATGAGAGGGGGGGACCCTACGAGCAGTACTTC. This gives the protein CASHHERGGPYEQYF. V usage is TRBV7-9 and J usage is TRBJ2-7; TRBD2 is a possible D gene (7 bases). Trimming removed 8 bases at V and 2 bases at J, with 19 bases between. The V gene's germline CDR1 is SEHNR and CDR2 FQNEAQ (reference sequence). The CDR3 is made up of 15 amino acids.

The gene calls are TRBV24-1 and TRBJ2-3; 8 bases map to TRBD1. V shed 11 bases and J 0 bases; nucleotides not matched to a gene: 12. The CDR3 has 16 amino acids. The V gene's germline CDR1 is KGHDR and CDR2 SFDVKD. For the CDR3, the DNA is TGTGCCAGCATGACAGGGGCGGATGCTAGCACAGATACGCAGTATTTT. It translates to CASMTGADASTDTQYF.

V usage is TRBV30 and J usage is TRBJ1-1; D gene unclear. Germline-derived CDR1 and CDR2 are GTSNPN and SVGIG (reference sequence). Trimming removed 8 bases from V and 0 bases from J, with 16 bases in between. CDR3 size: 14 residues. CDR3 bases: TGTGCCAGGGTGGTGGAGTCGATGAACACTGAAGCTTTCTTT. This sequence encodes CARVVESMNTEAFF.

The chain uses TRBV19 and TRBJ1-6; D unclear. The CDR3 sequence is 13 residues long. Germline values: CDR1 LNHDA, CDR2 SQIVND (reference sequence). V was clipped by 5 bases and J by 12 bases, with 14 bases between them. CDR3 DNA: TGTGCCAGTAGTCCCTGGATGGGGAGACCCCTCCACTTT. Amino acids: CASSPWMGRPLHF. Drawing the rest from reference TRBV19 and TRBJ1-6, the complete variable domain is DGGITQSPKYLFRKEGQNVTLSCEQNLNHDAMYWYRQDPGQGLRLIYYSQIVNDFQKGDIAEGYSVSREKKESFPLTVTSAQKNPTAFYLCASSPWMGRPLHFGNGTRLTVT.

A word on this clone: Relative to the germline gene, one junction end is altered; a read error may explain this. This chain links TRBV7-7 with TRBJ2-5; 11 positions agree with TRBD1. There are 15 residues in the CDR3. Germline values: CDR1 SSHAT, CDR2 FNYEAQ (reference sequence). This CDR3 is CASSLGTGGQETQYF. Here the CDR3 DNA reads TGTGCTAGCAGCTTAGGGACAGGGGGCCAAGAGACCCAGTACTTC.

The J gene is TRBJ1-3, the V gene TRBV6-5; TRBD1 might be the D (6 bases). The germline V gene has CDR1 MNHEY and CDR2 SVGAGI. V was cut by 6 bases and J by 1 base, with 13 bases left in between. CDR3 length equals 15 residues. CDR3 sequence (DNA): TGTGCCAGCAGCGGTCAGGGGCTGTCTGGAAACACCATATATTTT. Residues: CASSGQGLSGNTIYF.

The J gene is TRBJ2-4, the V gene TRBV6-4; D perhaps matches TRBD2 (6 bases). The germline CDR1 and CDR2 sequences are MRHNA and SNTAGT. This CDR3 spans 14 amino acids. V shed 6 bases and J shed 0 bases, with 9 bases lying between them. CDR3 in amino acids: CASRVGLAKNIQYF. CDR3 in DNA: TGTGCCAGCAGGGTGGGACTAGCCAAAAACATTCAGTACTTC.

J is TRBJ2-3 and V is TRBV11-2, with D possibly TRBD2 on 6 matching bases. This CDR3 has 15 amino acids. Per germline, CDR1 SGHAT and CDR2 FQNNGV. The V end lost 5 bases, the J end lost 0 bases, and 12 bases lay between the germline ends. The CDR3 bases are TGTGCCAGCAGCCGGGGACTGCAGAGCACAGATACGCAGTATTTT. The encoded protein is CASSRGLQSTDTQYF.

This clone was counted a single time. This rearrangement joins TRBV30 to TRBJ2-1; D may be TRBD2 (5 bases). The CDR3 totals 13 residues. The V gene lost 6 bases and the J gene lost 0 bases, with 9 bases spanning the gap. Germline-derived CDR1 and CDR2 are GTSNPN and SVGIG (reference sequence). CDR3 sequence reads: CACPGSSYNEQFF. The CDR3 DNA reads as TGTGCCTGTCCGGGGAGCTCCTACAATGAGCAGTTCTTC.

J is TRBJ2-5 and V is TRBV18; a weak D match, TRBD2 (5 bases). CDR3 length equals 14 residues. V dropped 1 base and J dropped 5 bases, with 11 bases sitting between them. Germline CDR1 KGHSH, CDR2 LQKENI. This CDR3 reads CASSPLPGMETQYF. In DNA form, the CDR3 reads TGTGCCAGCTCACCACTCCCGGGGATGGAGACCCAGTACTTC.

This rearrangement joins TRBV5-4 to TRBJ2-1; tentative D call: TRBD1 (5 bases). V was trimmed by 0 bases and J by 0 bases, leaving 10 bases between them. Germline CDR1 and CDR2: SGHNT and YYREEE (reference sequence). The CDR3 is made up of 16 amino acids. The CDR3 DNA reads as TGTGCCAGCAGCTTGGATTACAGGAGCTCCTACAATGAGCAGTTCTTC. Amino acid sequence: CASSLDYRSSYNEQFF. The variable domain in full, completed from reference TRBV5-4 and TRBJ2-1, reads ETGVTQSPTHLIKTRGQQVTLRCSSQSGHNTVSWYQQALGQGPQFIFQYYREEENGRGNFPPRFSGLQFPNYSSELNVNALELDDSALYLCASSLDYRSSYNEQFFGPGTRLTVL.

V is TRBV23-1 and J is TRBJ1-5; no clear D gene. TRBV23-1 is annotated as an ORF whose role is uncertain. The CDR3 is 19 amino acids. V was shortened by 5 bases and J by 1 base, with 24 bases between the two germline ends. CDR3 nucleotides: TGCGCCAGCAGTTCCCTAAGACACGGAAGCCTATCGAGCAATCAGCCCCAGCATTTT. The encoded protein is CASSSLRHGSLSSNQPQHF.

The V call is TRBV18, the J call TRBJ1-1, with no clear D. The CDR3 has 11 residues. V was pared by 4 bases and J by 7 bases, with 7 bases between. Germline V gene sequence: CDR1 KGHSH, CDR2 LQKENI. CDR3 residues: CASSLHSEAFF. The CDR3 DNA is TGTGCCAGCTCACTCCACAGTGAAGCTTTCTTT.

The chain is built from TRBV4-1 and TRBJ2-5; 12 bases map to TRBD2. The germline V gene encodes CDR1 MGHRA and CDR2 YSYEKL. V shed 0 bases and J 4 bases; nucleotides not matched to a gene: 12. The CDR3 is made up of 19 amino acids. CDR3 amino acids: CASSQDRTSGIYQRETQYF. The CDR3 DNA is TGCGCCAGCAGCCAAGATAGGACTAGCGGGATCTATCAACGAGAGACCCAGTACTTC.

The V and J genes are TRBV5-4 and TRBJ2-1, with D tentatively TRBD2 (5 bases). V lost 2 bases, J lost 13 bases, and 22 bases lay in between. CDR3 length equals 15 residues. The germline V gene encodes CDR1 SGHNT and CDR2 YYREEE (reference sequence). The CDR3 loop reads CASSLGGLLEGFQFF. The CDR3 region has the DNA TGTGCCAGCAGCTTAGGCGGGCTACTTGAGGGATTTCAGTTCTTC.

This chain uses TRBV27 with TRBJ2-3; TRBD1 is a possible D gene (6 bases). Germline V gene lookup returns CDR1 MNHEY and CDR2 SMNVEV (reference sequence). Trimming pared 5 bases from V and 1 base from J, leaving 10 bases between. CDR3 length: 14 residues. The CDR3 region has the DNA TGTGCCAGCAGTCCGGACAGAGGCACAGATACGCAGTATTTT. Its protein is CASSPDRGTDTQYF.

The V gene is TRBV6-2 or TRBV6-3, the J gene TRBJ2-2; no clear D. The germline CDR1 and CDR2 sequences are MNHEY and SVGEGT. The CDR3 totals 15 residues. The ends were cut back, 4 bases at V and 1 base at J, with 10 bases in the middle. CDR3 protein: CASSSNRVNTGELFF. DNA of the CDR3: TGTGCCAGCAGTTCCAACAGAGTGAACACCGGGGAGCTGTTTTTT.

This rearrangement joins TRBV6-5 to TRBJ2-7; D gene uncertain. Trimming stripped 6 bases from V and 0 bases from J, with 9 bases between. The CDR3 consists of 13 residues. Germline CDR1 and CDR2: MNHEY and SVGAGI. The CDR3 nucleotides read TGTGCCAGCAGCTTACAGAGCTCCTACGAGCAGTACTTC. Amino acid sequence: CASSLQSSYEQYF.

V usage is TRBV11-2 and J usage is TRBJ2-7, with no clear D. CDR1 SGHAT and CDR2 FQNNGV come from the germline V gene. The V end lost 5 bases, the J end lost 3 bases, and 17 bases lay between the germline ends. The CDR3 has 15 residues. Written as DNA, the CDR3 is TGTGCCAGCAGCGCCCTACTGACTGGCGGCTACGAGCAGTACTTC. This gives the protein CASSALLTGGYEQYF.

The CDR3 DNA follows: TGTGCCAGTAGTGAGACCGGCGGAAGACCGAATGAGCAGTTCTTC. Its protein product is CASSETGGRPNEQFF. The chain carries TRBV19 and TRBJ2-1, with unresolved D. V was cut by 5 bases and J by 7 bases, with 18 bases left in between. From germline, CDR1 is LNHDA and CDR2 SQIVND (reference sequence). The length of the CDR3 is 15 residues.

This sequence joins TRBV5-6 and TRBJ2-1; 7 bases line up with TRBD2. Losses at the gene ends were 4 bases for V and 9 bases for J; bases not matched to a gene: 7. Germline lookup yields CDR1 SGHDT and CDR2 YYEEEE. The CDR3 totals 13 residues. Here the CDR3 reads CASSPVTGGEQFF. The CDR3, as DNA: TGTGCCAGCAGCCCCGTTACGGGGGGTGAGCAGTTCTTC.

The rearrangement uses TRBV19 and TRBJ1-1; D call uncertain. Per germline, CDR1 LNHDA and CDR2 SQIVND (reference sequence). The CDR3 spans 14 residues. V lost 0 bases, J lost 5 bases, and 10 bases lay in between. CDR3 coding DNA: TGTGCCAGTAGTATAGACCCAGGAGGGACTGAAGCTTTCTTT. Residues: CASSIDPGGTEAFF.

V usage is TRBV5-1 and J usage is TRBJ1-2; D is unresolved. The germline V and J ends were trimmed by 2 bases and 7 bases, with 12 bases remaining between them. This CDR3 contains 13 residues. Germline V lookup: CDR1 SGHRS, CDR2 YFSETQ. The CDR3 DNA reads TGCGCCAGCAGCTTAAGGCAGGATGGTGGCTACACCTTC. It specifies CASSLRQDGGYTF.

The chain has TRBV6-5 and TRBJ1-2; 7 nucleotides align to TRBD1. Per the germline V gene, CDR1 is MNHEY and CDR2 is SVGAGI. The V gene end was trimmed by 5 bases and the J gene end by 8 bases; junction bases not matched to a gene: 11. The CDR3 is 14 amino acids. CDR3 sequence (DNA): TGTGCCAGCAGTCCGACAGGGCTGACGAGAGGCTACACCTTC. Translating it yields CASSPTGLTRGYTF.

V usage is TRBV5-1 and J usage is TRBJ2-7; a weak D match, TRBD2 (7 bases). V lost 3 bases, J lost 3 bases, and 16 bases lay in between. CDR1 and CDR2 from the germline V gene are SGHRS and YFSETQ. The CDR3 totals 15 residues. CDR3 DNA sequence: TGCGCCAGCAGCTCCCTAGGGGGGGCAGACTACGAGCAGTACTTC. As protein: CASSSLGGADYEQYF.

The gene calls are TRBV28 and TRBJ2-1; 8 bases agree with TRBD2. This CDR3 contains 16 residues. The V segment lost 4 bases and the J segment 4 bases; nucleotides outside the gene matches: 9. Germline V gene data show CDR1 as MDHEN and CDR2 as SYDVKM. The CDR3 DNA reads TGTGCCAGCAGTTCCCCTCCGGGAGGGCTATACAATGAGCAGTTCTTC. Amino acids: CASSSPPGGLYNEQFF.